The rows below give T cell receptor beta chains drawn from one sample of a study of Tregs in tolerant kidney transplant recipients. Repertoires were generated with immunoSEQ multiplex PCR, while TCRdb's copy carries only in-frame clones and drops some. The sample comprises tens of thousands of clones, roughly nine tenths of which are singletons, and 15% rests with the top ten. Specimen: CD8+ T cells from blood (PBMCs), collected 24 months after the transplant. Receptors were obtained from a human patient who received a combined kidney and bone marrow transplant. Some of the T cells might come from the graft donor. Each CDR3 is given with its conserved first and last residue. A D gene is named only where the DNA matches it firmly. A clone size is listed for some rows: how often the clone was seen (once, few, many), or a class if it is expanded.

d_call j_call v_call clone_size cdr3_nt cdr3_aa
- TRBJ2-2 TRBV4-1 - TGCGCCAGCAGCCAATATTACCGCGGTGACGGCACCGGGGAGCTGTTTTTT CASSQYYRGDGTGELFF
TRBD2 TRBJ2-1 TRBV9 - TGTGCCAGCAGCTTAGATAGCGGGAGGTCCTACAATGAGCAGTTCTTC CASSLDSGRSYNEQFF
TRBD1 TRBJ2-3 TRBV19 - TGTGCCAGTAGCTTGGGACAGGGACATATGGATACGCAGTATTTT CASSLGQGHMDTQYF
- TRBJ1-2 TRBV4-1 - TGCGCCAGCAGCCAAGAAGTCAGCTATGGCTACACCTTC CASSQEVSYGYTF
- TRBJ1-5 TRBV19 - TGTGCCAGTAGTGATGCCGGGAGGGGCAATCAGCCCCAGCATTTT CASSDAGRGNQPQHF
- TRBJ2-7 TRBV2 few TGTGCCAGCAGTGAAGACAGCTCCTACGAGCAGTACTTC CASSEDSSYEQYF
TRBD2 TRBJ2-7 TRBV4-3 - TGCGCCAGCAGCCAAGATTGGCTAGCGGGGTCCTACGAGCAGTACTTC CASSQDWLAGSYEQYF
TRBD1 TRBJ1-2 TRBV6-4 - TGTGCCAGCAGTGAAGCGCCTTTGGCAGGGGGCAGTGGCTACACCTTC CASSEAPLAGGSGYTF
- TRBJ1-1 TRBV6-5 once TGTGCCAGCATGTTTGGGAGTGGGACAGAAGCTTTCTTT CASMFGSGTEAFF
- TRBJ1-6 TRBV6-5 - TGTGCCAGCAGTAACAGTAATTCCCCCCTCCACTTT CASSNSNSPLHF
TRBD2 TRBJ2-1 TRBV4-3 - TGCGCCAGCAGCCAAGCTAGCGGGGGGGGGAATGAGCAGTTCTTC CASSQASGGGNEQFF
TRBD1 TRBJ2-3 TRBV7-6 - TGTGCCAGCAGACCAAACAGGGGGCCCGCAGATACGCAGTATTTT CASRPNRGPADTQYF
- TRBJ1-5 TRBV9 - TGTGCCAGCAGCGTAGACGGGGGGCTAAGCAATCAGCCCCAGCATTTT CASSVDGGLSNQPQHF
- TRBJ1-1 TRBV19 - TGTGCCAGTAGGTACAGGGATATGAACACTGAAGCTTTCTTT CASRYRDMNTEAFF
- TRBJ2-7 TRBV28 - TGTGCCAGCAGTTTCCAGGGGGGTTACGAGCAGTACTTC CASSFQGGYEQYF
- TRBJ2-3 TRBV19 - TGTGCCAGTAGTATACTCCGCGGGAGCACAGATACGCAGTATTTT CASSILRGSTDTQYF
- TRBJ1-1 TRBV19 - TGTGCCAGTAGTATATCAACGAGAACTGAAGCTTTCTTT CASSISTRTEAFF
- TRBJ1-2 TRBV2 - TGTGCCAGGTTGGGAGGCAATGGCTACACCTTC CARLGGNGYTF
TRBD2 TRBJ2-3 TRBV5-1 - TGCGCCAGCAGCTTGCTAGCGGGGCTCACAGATACGCAGTATTTT CASSLLAGLTDTQYF
- TRBJ2-3 TRBV7-6 - TGTGCCAGCAGCCTCACGATTCTCGCGCACGCTAGCACAGATACGCAGTATTTT CASSLTILAHASTDTQYF
- TRBJ1-2 TRBV7-9 - TGTGCCAGCCTCTGGGGAGTCGAGGGAGATGGCTACACCTTC CASLWGVEGDGYTF
- TRBJ2-7 TRBV11-2 - TGTGCCAGCAGCTTAGGGGACATCTACGAGCAGTACTTC CASSLGDIYEQYF
TRBD2 TRBJ2-3 TRBV4-3 - TGCGCCAGCAGCCAAGACTTAGCGGGGGGATCAGATACGCAGTATTTT CASSQDLAGGSDTQYF
- TRBJ2-7 TRBV5-1 - TGCGCCAGCAGCTTGGGGGACTTATCCTACGAGCAGTACTTC CASSLGDLSYEQYF
TRBD2 TRBJ2-1 TRBV25-1 once TGTGCCAGCAGACTAGCGGGAGGAGGTAATGAGCAGTTCTTC CASRLAGGGNEQFF
- TRBJ2-1 TRBV7-9 - TGTGCCAGCAGCTTAGTAAGCCCATCCTACAATGAGCAGTTCTTC CASSLVSPSYNEQFF
- TRBJ1-1 TRBV7-9 - TGTGCCAGCAGCAACTCCAGGGGTTGGACTGAAGCTTTCTTT CASSNSRGWTEAFF
TRBD2 TRBJ2-5 TRBV10-2 - TGCGCCAGCAGTGAGTCAAGTGGGAGGGTTGGGCAAGAGACCCAGTACTTC CASSESSGRVGQETQYF
- TRBJ2-3 TRBV6-5 - TGTGCCAGCAGTTACTCCAACCCGACTCCAGATACGCAGTATTTT CASSYSNPTPDTQYF
TRBD1 TRBJ1-1 TRBV4-3 - TGCGCCAGCAGCCAAGGCCCCGACAGGGGAAACACTGAAGCTTTCTTT CASSQGPDRGNTEAFF
TRBD2 TRBJ2-1 TRBV19 - TGTGCCAGTGGGCCCTACCAGACTAGCGGGGGGTCGGGAGAGCAGTTCTTC CASGPYQTSGGSGEQFF
- TRBJ2-3 TRBV19 once TGTGCCAGTAGTATTATGGCCATGGGGAGCGCAGATACGCAGTATTTT CASSIMAMGSADTQYF
- TRBJ2-1 TRBV6-4 few TGTGCCAGCAGTGGTACAGGGCATGAGCAGTTCTTC CASSGTGHEQFF
- TRBJ2-3 TRBV30 - TGTGCCTGGAGTGTTGTCGGGGATACGCAGTATTTT CAWSVVGDTQYF
- TRBJ2-5 TRBV9 - TGTGCCAGCAGCGCCAAGACAGCGGGAGAGACCCAGTACTTC CASSAKTAGETQYF
- TRBJ2-1 TRBV7-9 few TGTGCCAGCAGTTCGACTGGATTCAATGAGCAGTTCTTC CASSSTGFNEQFF
TRBD2 TRBJ2-1 TRBV7-9 - TGTGCCAGCAGCTTAGAGATAGGACTAGCGTTCCAAGAGCAGTTCTTC CASSLEIGLAFQEQFF
- TRBJ2-2 TRBV29-1 few TGCAGCGCCGTAGGGGACACCGGGGAGCTGTTTTTT CSAVGDTGELFF
- TRBJ2-7 TRBV4-3 - TGCGCCAGCAGCCAAGATCTAGACCTCGGGAACTACGAGCAGTACTTC CASSQDLDLGNYEQYF
TRBD1 TRBJ2-2 TRBV11-3 - TGTGCCAGCAGCTTAGTTGGACAGGGGAATTCCGGGGAGCTGTTTTTT CASSLVGQGNSGELFF
- TRBJ1-2 TRBV4-2 - TGTGCCAGCAGCCAGGTCCCCGGACAGCTCATTAACTATGGCTACACCTTC CASSQVPGQLINYGYTF
TRBD2 TRBJ2-1 TRBV11-3 once TGTGCCAGCAGCTTAGAAGAAGTGTGGCGGGAGGCCTACAATGAGCAGTTCTTC CASSLEEVWREAYNEQFF
- TRBJ2-3 TRBV4-1 - TGCGCCAGCAGCCAAGCCTTAGGGGCAGATACGCAGTATTTT CASSQALGADTQYF
TRBD1 TRBJ2-7 TRBV7-9 once TGTGCCAGCAGCTGGGGACAGGGCATCTCCTACGAGCAGTACTTC CASSWGQGISYEQYF
TRBD2 TRBJ2-3 TRBV9 - TGTGCCAGCAGCCCCTGGGGCGGGGGGGGCACAGATACGCAGTATTTT CASSPWGGGGTDTQYF
TRBD1 TRBJ2-7 TRBV19 - TGTGCCAGTAGTGCACAGGGGGCGGACGAGCAGTACTTC CASSAQGADEQYF
- TRBJ2-2 TRBV7-8 - TGTGCCAGCAGCTTAGTGGAGGCTGACATGAACACCGGGGAGCTGTTTTTT CASSLVEADMNTGELFF
TRBD2 TRBJ2-3 TRBV2 - TGTGCCAGCAGGCAGACTAGCGGTGCAGATACGCAGTATTTT CASRQTSGADTQYF
- TRBJ1-5 TRBV5-1 few TGCGCCGGCGACACCAATCAGCCCCAGCATTTT CAGDTNQPQHF
- TRBJ2-3 TRBV21-1 - TGTGCCAGCAGCAATAACAGGGGGACAGATACGCAGTATTTT CASSNNRGTDTQYF
- TRBJ1-4 TRBV18 - TGTGCCAGCTCACGGGAGGGACTTGAAAAACTGTTTTTT CASSREGLEKLFF
- TRBJ1-2 TRBV7-2 - TGTGCCAGCAGCTTAGGAGCAGGTGGTCATGGCTACACCTTC CASSLGAGGHGYTF
TRBD2 TRBJ2-1 TRBV9 - TGTGCCAGCAGCGGACTAGCGGGAGGGTACAATGAGCAGTTCTTC CASSGLAGGYNEQFF
- TRBJ1-6 TRBV13 - TGTGCCAGCAGCCCCGAGGGGGTCGGAAATAATTCCCCCCTCCACTTT CASSPEGVGNNSPLHF
- TRBJ1-2 TRBV27 - TGTGCCAGCAGTTTAATAGGGGCCGGCGAGGGCTACACCTTC CASSLIGAGEGYTF
- TRBJ1-3 TRBV11-2 - TGTGCCAGCAGGGATCCCCAGGGTACGTCTGGAAACACCATATATTTT CASRDPQGTSGNTIYF
TRBD1 TRBJ2-7 TRBV7-2 - TGTGCCAGCAGCTTTGGGACAGGGTTCTACGAGCAGTACTTC CASSFGTGFYEQYF
- TRBJ1-1 TRBV30 - TGTGCCTGGAGTGAATTTTGGTCGGGAGGGGACACTGAAGCTTTCTTT CAWSEFWSGGDTEAFF
TRBD1 TRBJ2-7 TRBV4-1 - TGCGCCAGCAGCCACCCGACAGGGAACTCCTACGAGCAGTACTTC CASSHPTGNSYEQYF